This entry is about one T cell receptor (beta chain). Its target is not known. The data were produced by immunoSEQ multiplex PCR, yet TCRdb's version contains in-frame clones alone and is incomplete. This sample has 95,000 to 150,000 clones, with 70% to 90% found just once. The length of the CDR3 is 14 residues. V dropped 8 bases and J dropped 2; count of bases not matched to a gene: 8. Germline CDR1 reads SEHNR; CDR2 reads FQNEAQ (reference sequence). This sample was included in a study of cytomegalovirus exposure and HLA in healthy donors. Study observations and caveats: Most TCR sequences were seen very rarely across donors, but some public TCRs occurred in many.

The sequence was collected from a woman between 18 and 30 years old in good health and CMV-seropositive. This rearrangement joins TRBV7-9 to TRBJ2-7; TRBD1 matches 8 bases. Sequencing was done on a sample of PBMCs. CDR3 DNA sequence: TGTGCCAGCCAGTCCGACAGGGGCGCCTACGAGCAGTACTTC. This codes for CASQSDRGAYEQYF.